This T cell receptor (beta chain) was identified during a study of T cell responses to AZD1222 COVID-19 vaccine. Whole-study results and caveats: The CD4 TCRs associated with vaccination extended across spike and predominated at 160-218 and 743-854. Receipt of two AZD1222 doses was followed by a rise in Spike-specific TCR breadth and depth. Donor demographics were predominantly white British with a female majority; clonal diversity may be underestimated.

In the case of this clone: The antigen is undetermined.

CDR1 and CDR2 (germline): LNHDA, SQIVND (reference sequence). V lost 9 bases, J lost 4 bases, and 9 bases lay in between. The CDR3 is 11 amino acids. The data were produced by immunoSEQ multiplex PCR, yet TCRdb's version contains in-frame clones alone and is incomplete. The sample records 110,000 to 150,000 clones, around 93% being singletons. V gene TRBV19 combines with J gene TRBJ1-1, with D hard to call. This clonotype originated in an adult in good health. The sequencing used peripheral blood, collected on day 0 of AZD1222 vaccination. In DNA, the CDR3 is TGTGCCAGCTTACGGGGCACTGAAGCTTTCTTT. Its translation is CASLRGTEAFF. Full variable domain (outside the CDR3, taken from reference TRBV19 and TRBJ1-1): DGGITQSPKYLFRKEGQNVTLSCEQNLNHDAMYWYRQDPGQGLRLIYYSQIVNDFQKGDIAEGYSVSREKKESFPLTVTSAQKNPTAFYLCASLRGTEAFFGQGTRLTVV.